This T cell receptor (beta chain) was identified in a study of T cell responses to AZD1222 COVID-19 vaccine. The V segment lost 6 bases and the J segment 3 bases; nucleotides outside the gene matches: 8. The CDR3 spans 16 residues. Germline V gene sequence: CDR1 SNHLY, CDR2 FYNNEI. Clones were sequenced by immunoSEQ multiplex PCR, and TCRdb holds only the in-frame ones, with some missing. This sample yields about 130,000 clones, of which roughly nine tenths are seen a single time; 9.5% belongs to the top ten. Both about-4-week and about-12-week second-dose recipients were combined. The source material was peripheral blood, sampled 28 days after the second AZD1222 dose. This chain uses TRBV2 with TRBJ2-7, with TRBD2 matching over 13 bases. The receptor's source is an adult who received the AZD1222 COVID-19 vaccine. CDR3 sequence: CASSPGLAGDHYEQYF. In nucleotides, the CDR3 is TGTGCCAGCAGCCCCGGACTAGCGGGAGATCACTACGAGCAGTACTTC.